The 22 T cell receptor beta chains in this list originate from one sample, sequenced in a study of blood T cell repertoires in COVID-19. Repertoires were generated with immunoSEQ multiplex PCR, while TCRdb's copy carries only in-frame clones and drops some. This table has some 420,000 clones, 75% to 90% appearing once. Sequenced input: PBMCs or T cells enriched from blood (not recorded which). These receptors were taken from a man aged 25-40 years who had recovered from COVID-19.

The chain recombines TRBV12-3 or TRBV12-4 with TRBJ2-2; D ambiguous. The CDR3 contains 13 residues. Trimming stripped 7 bases from V and 5 bases from J, with 11 bases between. Here the CDR3 reads CASTRIVTGELFF. CDR3 DNA: TGTGCCAGCACTAGAATTGTGACCGGGGAGCTGTTTTTT.

This chain links TRBV14 with TRBJ2-3; 9 bases are shared with TRBD2. The CDR3 loop spans 19 amino acids. The J segment lost 6 bases and the V segment lost 1 base, leaving 17 bases of the junction unmatched. CDR1 and CDR2 from the germline V gene are SGHDN and FVKESK. The CDR3 region has the DNA TGTGCCAGCAGCCAAGTTGTCGAGTTAGCGGGAGATTTTTATGATACGCAGTATTTT. Translating gives CASSQVVELAGDFYDTQYF. Drawing the rest from reference TRBV14 and TRBJ2-3, the complete variable domain is EAGVTQFPSHSVIEKGQTVTLRCDPISGHDNLYWYRRVMGKEIKFLLHFVKESKQDESGMPNNRFLAERTGGTYSTLKVQPAELEDSGVYFCASSQVVELAGDFYDTQYFGPGTRLTVL.

As regards this clone: Germline is not matched at one junction end, which may reflect a read error. This chain links TRBV3-1 (or the pseudogene TRBV3-2) with TRBJ1-2, with TRBD1 identical over 8 bases. Germline CDR1 LGHDT, CDR2 YNNKEL (reference sequence). The CDR3 sequence is 12 residues long. CDR3 DNA: TGTGCCAGCAGCCACCACGGGGACAGGAGTGCCTTC. It codes for CASSHHGDRSAF.

DNA of the CDR3: TGCGCCAGCAGCCACATCCAGGGGGCCGGCGGCTACACCTTC. As protein: CASSHIQGAGGYTF. The chain recombines TRBV4-1 with TRBJ1-2; 8 bases fit TRBD1. The J segment lost 8 bases and the V segment lost 3 bases, leaving 8 bases of the junction unmatched. Germline CDR1 and CDR2: MGHRA and YSYEKL. There are 14 residues in the CDR3.

The chain has TRBV19 and TRBJ2-1, with D unclear. The CDR3 contains 16 residues. CDR1 and CDR2 from the germline V gene are LNHDA and SQIVND (reference sequence). Deletions cut 3 bases from V and 4 bases from J, with 16 bases between. The chain's CDR3 is CASSMGSREPYNEQFF. CDR3 sequence (DNA): TGTGCCAGTAGTATGGGTAGCCGTGAACCATACAATGAGCAGTTCTTC.

This chain connects TRBV6-2 or TRBV6-3 to TRBJ1-5, with TRBD1 identical over 8 bases. With V trimmed by 5 bases and J by 7 bases, 7 bases remained unmatched. The CDR3 length is 14 residues. The germline V gene has CDR1 MNHEY and CDR2 SVGEGT. DNA of the CDR3: TGTGCCAGCAGTAACCGGGACAGGAGGCAGCCCCAGCATTTT. Residues: CASSNRDRRQPQHF.

The chain has TRBV29-1 and TRBJ2-2, with TRBD2 identical over 8 bases. In germline, CDR1 is SQVTM, CDR2 ANQGSEA. CDR3 length: 17 residues. V was pared by 1 base and J by 1 base, with 8 bases of the junction left unmatched. In DNA, the CDR3 is TGCAGCGTTGAAGGCGGGCCTAGCGGGTTGAACACCGGGGAGCTGTTTTTT. Protein product: CSVEGGPSGLNTGELFF.

The V gene is TRBV27, the J gene TRBJ2-2; 7 nucleotides match TRBD2. This CDR3 is built from 16 residues. The germline V gene encodes CDR1 MNHEY and CDR2 SMNVEV (reference sequence). V trimming: 6 bases; J trimming: 4 bases; junction bases outside the gene matches: 11. The CDR3, as DNA: TGTGCCAGCAGCACTAACCGGGACTATGTCACCGGGGAGCTGTTTTTT. Residues: CASSTNRDYVTGELFF.

V and J are TRBV6-5 and TRBJ2-3, with 9 bases that match TRBD2. The CDR3 is 14 amino acids. Germline assignment: CDR1 MNHEY and CDR2 SVGAGI. V gave up 2 bases and J gave up 8 bases; unmatched junction bases: 5. CDR3 sequence: CASSYGAGGPTQYF. The CDR3 nucleotides read TGTGCCAGCAGTTACGGGGCGGGAGGGCCTACGCAGTATTTT.

V is TRBV11-2 and J is TRBJ2-7; 14 nucleotides line up with TRBD2. V was pared by 5 bases and J by 4 bases, with 4 bases of the junction left unmatched. Germline CDR1 is SGHAT and CDR2 is FQNNGV. The CDR3 spans 15 residues. CDR3 in DNA: TGTGCCAGCAGCGGCGGGACTAGCGGGAGTTACGAGCAGTACTTC. Translation: CASSGGTSGSYEQYF.

CDR3 DNA sequence: TGTGCCAGCAGTATACAGGGAAGGGGCACTGAAGCTTTCTTT. Translating gives CASSIQGRGTEAFF. This chain uses TRBV27 with TRBJ1-1; D perhaps matches TRBD1 (6 bases). V was cut by 5 bases and J by 4 bases, with 14 bases left in between. Germline lookup yields CDR1 MNHEY and CDR2 SMNVEV (reference sequence). The CDR3 totals 14 residues.

This chain uses TRBV7-8 with TRBJ2-3; 9 bases map to TRBD2. Trimming cost V 4 bases and J 5 bases; bases outside gene matches: 7. The CDR3 covers 15 residues. Germline V gene sequence: CDR1 SGHVS, CDR2 FQNEAQ. CDR3 amino acids: CASSYLAGEGDTQYF. CDR3 coding DNA: TGTGCCAGCAGCTACTTAGCGGGAGAAGGAGATACGCAGTATTTT.

For the CDR3, the DNA is TGTGCCAGCAGCTTAGGGACTAGCGGATACACAGATACGCAGTATTTT. Translating it yields CASSLGTSGYTDTQYF. The rearrangement links TRBV7-9 to TRBJ2-3; 10 bases agree with TRBD2. V lost 1 base to trimming and J lost 2 bases; unmatched junction nucleotides: 3. The CDR3 runs 16 residues. CDR1 SEHNR and CDR2 FQNEAQ come from the germline V gene (reference sequence).

The CDR3 loop is CASSDGQGRNEQFF. CDR3 DNA: TGCGCCAGCAGCGACGGACAGGGACGCAATGAGCAGTTCTTC. The chain links TRBV5-1 to TRBJ2-1; TRBD1 matches at 8 bases. The CDR3 contains 14 residues. Germline V gene lookup returns CDR1 SGHRS and CDR2 YFSETQ. Trimming at V came to 4 bases and at J to 6 bases, leaving 6 bases not matched to a gene. Filled out from reference TRBV5-1 and TRBJ2-1, the complete variable domain reads KAGVTQTPRYLIKTRGQQVTLSCSPISGHRSVSWYQQTPGQGLQFLFEYFSETQRNKGNFPGRFSGRQFSNSRSEMNVSTLELGDSALYLCASSDGQGRNEQFFGPGTRLTVL.

The V gene is TRBV7-8, the J gene TRBJ2-7; D perhaps matches TRBD2 (6 bases). CDR3 length equals 15 residues. Germline V gene data show CDR1 as SGHVS and CDR2 as FQNEAQ. V gave up 1 base and J gave up 3 bases, with 13 bases separating them. Here the CDR3 reads CASSLVGGGGYEQYF. CDR3 DNA sequence: TGTGCCAGCAGCTTAGTTGGTGGGGGAGGCTACGAGCAGTACTTC. The whole variable domain, remainder taken from reference TRBV7-8 and TRBJ2-7, is GAGVSQSPRYKVAKRGQDVALRCDPISGHVSLFWYQQALGQGPEFLTYFQNEAQLDKSGLPSDRFFAERPEGSVSTLKIQRTQQEDSAVYLCASSLVGGGGYEQYFGPGTRLTVT.

The rearrangement links TRBV9 to TRBJ2-1; the D gene is possibly TRBD2 (6 bases). The ends were cut back, 4 bases at V and 3 bases at J, with 14 bases in the middle. From germline, CDR1 is SGDLS and CDR2 YYNGEE. The CDR3 has 15 residues. The DNA for the CDR3 is TGTGCCAGCAGCCCCGACGGAGGGGACTACAATGAGCAGTTCTTC. Translating gives CASSPDGGDYNEQFF.

The rearrangement uses TRBV7-9 and TRBJ2-2, with TRBD1 as a possible D gene (6 bases). Germline CDR1 and CDR2: SEHNR and FQNEAQ (reference sequence). The CDR3 contains 15 residues. V lost 6 bases and J 0 bases, leaving 11 bases between the germline ends. CDR3 sequence reads: CASRVQGANTGELFF. The CDR3 coding sequence is TGTGCCAGCAGGGTACAGGGTGCGAACACCGGGGAGCTGTTTTTT.

The CDR3 loop is CASSGQGLGQPQHF. The CDR3 DNA reads as TGTGCCAGCAGTGGACAGGGACTAGGTCAGCCCCAGCATTTT. V is TRBV2 and J is TRBJ1-5; 7 bases align to TRBD1. CDR1 is SNHLY and CDR2 is FYNNEI in the germline V gene. The V gene end was trimmed by 4 bases and the J gene end by 6 bases; junction bases not matched to a gene: 6. The CDR3 runs to 14 residues. Variable domain in full (rest from reference TRBV2 and TRBJ1-5): EPEVTQTPSHQVTQMGQEVILRCVPISNHLYFYWYRQILGQKVEFLVSFYNNEISEKSEIFDDQFSVERPDGSNFTLKIRSTKLEDSAMYFCASSGQGLGQPQHFGDGTRLSIL.

This sequence joins TRBV29-1 and TRBJ1-1, with 9 bases aligning to TRBD1. V was pared by 2 bases and J by 7 bases, with 8 bases of the junction left unmatched. The CDR3 is made up of 14 amino acids. The germline V gene has CDR1 SQVTM and CDR2 ANQGSEA. The DNA of the CDR3 is TGCAGCGTTGAACGGGGGGACAGGGTCATTGAAGCTTTCTTT. It yields the protein CSVERGDRVIEAFF.

J is TRBJ2-1 and V is TRBV11-2; 9 bases fit TRBD2. J lost 4 bases, V lost 5 bases, and 6 bases had no gene match. CDR3 length equals 15 residues. CDR1 is SGHAT and CDR2 is FQNNGV in the germline V gene. This chain's CDR3 is CASSRTSGYYNEQFF. The DNA for the CDR3 is TGTGCCAGCAGCCGAACTAGCGGGTATTACAATGAGCAGTTCTTC.

The chain joins TRBV5-5 to TRBJ1-2, with D uncertain. The V gene lost 1 base and the J gene lost 2 bases, with 6 bases spanning the gap. The CDR3 loop spans 13 amino acids. Germline V CDR1 and CDR2: SGHKS, YYEKEE (reference sequence). This CDR3 reads CASSLTANYGYTF. The CDR3 DNA reads as TGTGCCAGCAGCTTGACAGCAAACTATGGCTACACCTTC.

The table lists this clone with a count of one. The chain is built from TRBV13 and TRBJ2-5; D unclear. The CDR3 length is 15 residues. CDR1 and CDR2 (germline): PRHDT, FYEKMQ (reference sequence). Trimming removed 5 bases at V and 5 bases at J, with 18 bases between. Written as DNA, the CDR3 is TGTGCCAGCAGCCCCACCGGTGGCGTGAGGGAGACCCAGTACTTC. Its translation is CASSPTGGVRETQYF.